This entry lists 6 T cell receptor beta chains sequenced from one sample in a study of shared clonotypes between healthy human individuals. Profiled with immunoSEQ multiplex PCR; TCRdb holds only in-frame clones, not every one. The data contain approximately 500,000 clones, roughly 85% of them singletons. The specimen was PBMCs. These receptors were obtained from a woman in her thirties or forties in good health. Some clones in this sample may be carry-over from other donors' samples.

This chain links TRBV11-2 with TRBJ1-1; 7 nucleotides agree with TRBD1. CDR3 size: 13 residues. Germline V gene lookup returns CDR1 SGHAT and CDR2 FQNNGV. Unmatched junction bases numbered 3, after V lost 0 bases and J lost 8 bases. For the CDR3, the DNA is TGTGCCAGCAGCTTAGAAAGGGGGCGCGAAGCTTTCTTT. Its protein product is CASSLERGREAFF.

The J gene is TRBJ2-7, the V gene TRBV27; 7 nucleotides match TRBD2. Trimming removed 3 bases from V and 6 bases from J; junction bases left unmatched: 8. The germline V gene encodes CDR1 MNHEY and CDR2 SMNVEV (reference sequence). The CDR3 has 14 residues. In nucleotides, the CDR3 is TGTGCCAGCAGTTTTGCGGGAGAACCGAGCGAGCAGTACTTC. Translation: CASSFAGEPSEQYF.

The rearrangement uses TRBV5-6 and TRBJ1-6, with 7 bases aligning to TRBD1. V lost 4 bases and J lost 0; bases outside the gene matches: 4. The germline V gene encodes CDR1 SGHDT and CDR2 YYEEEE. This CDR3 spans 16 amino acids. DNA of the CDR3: TGTGCCAGCAGCGCGGGACAGAGCTCCTATAATTCACCCCTCCACTTT. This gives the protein CASSAGQSSYNSPLHF. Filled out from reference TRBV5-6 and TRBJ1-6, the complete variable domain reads DAGVTQSPTHLIKTRGQQVTLRCSPKSGHDTVSWYQQALGQGPQFIFQYYEEEERQRGNFPDRFSGHQFPNYSSELNVNALLLGDSALYLCASSAGQSSYNSPLHFGNGTRLTVT.

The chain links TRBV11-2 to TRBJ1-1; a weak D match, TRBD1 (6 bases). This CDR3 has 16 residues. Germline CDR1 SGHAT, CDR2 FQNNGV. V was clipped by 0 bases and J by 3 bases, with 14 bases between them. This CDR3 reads CASSLDPLGGYTEAFF. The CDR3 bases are TGTGCCAGCAGCTTAGATCCCTTAGGGGGATACACTGAAGCTTTCTTT.

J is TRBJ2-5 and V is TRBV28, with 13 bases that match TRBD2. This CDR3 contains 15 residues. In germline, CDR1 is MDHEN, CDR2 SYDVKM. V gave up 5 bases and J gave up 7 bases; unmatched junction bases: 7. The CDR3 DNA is TGTGCCAGCAGTCTCGGACTAGCGGGAGTGGGGACCCAGTACTTC. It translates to CASSLGLAGVGTQYF.

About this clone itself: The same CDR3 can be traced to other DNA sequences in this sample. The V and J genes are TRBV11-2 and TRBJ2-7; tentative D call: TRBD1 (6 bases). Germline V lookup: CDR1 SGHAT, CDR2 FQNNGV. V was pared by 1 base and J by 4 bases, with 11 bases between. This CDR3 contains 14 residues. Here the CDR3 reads CASSLAGTPYEQYF. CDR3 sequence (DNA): TGTGCCAGCAGCTTAGCCGGGACACCATACGAGCAGTACTTC.